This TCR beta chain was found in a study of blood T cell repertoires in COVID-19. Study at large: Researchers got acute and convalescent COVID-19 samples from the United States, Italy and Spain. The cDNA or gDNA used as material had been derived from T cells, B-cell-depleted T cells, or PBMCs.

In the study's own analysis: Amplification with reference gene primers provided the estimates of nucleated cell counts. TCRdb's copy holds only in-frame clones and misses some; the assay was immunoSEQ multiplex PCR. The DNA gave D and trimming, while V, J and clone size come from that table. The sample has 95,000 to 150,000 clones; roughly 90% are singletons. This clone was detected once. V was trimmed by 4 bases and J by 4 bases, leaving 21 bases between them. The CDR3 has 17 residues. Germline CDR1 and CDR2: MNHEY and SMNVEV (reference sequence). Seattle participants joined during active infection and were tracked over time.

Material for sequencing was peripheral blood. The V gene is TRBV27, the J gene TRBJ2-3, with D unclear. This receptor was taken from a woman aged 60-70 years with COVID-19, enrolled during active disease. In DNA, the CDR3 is TGTGCCAGCAGTTCCTATCGTGAGGCGCAAAAGCCAGATACGCAGTATTTT. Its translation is CASSSYREAQKPDTQYF.